The rows below give T cell receptor beta chains drawn from one sample of a study of blood T cell repertoires in COVID-19. Sequenced by immunoSEQ multiplex PCR; TCRdb stores in-frame clones only, minus some. The sample shows fewer than 60,000 clones, approximately 82% of them seen only once. The sample taken for sequencing was peripheral blood. The source of these receptors is a man aged 60-69 years with acute or convalescent COVID-19. The CDR3 runs from the conserved cysteine through the conserved F or W. The D gene is left open where the match is weak. The size of a clone is reported for some rows only, either as once, few or many, or as a class for expanded clones.

v_call	j_call	clone_size	cdr3_length	d_call	cdr3_nt	cdr3_aa
TRBV11-2	TRBJ1-1	-	14	-	TGTGCCAGCAGCGCGGGGGTCCCGAACACTGAAGCTTTCTTT	CASSAGVPNTEAFF
TRBV30	TRBJ1-4	-	17	TRBD1	TGTGCCTGGAGAGACAGGGGGCGAGGAGCCTTACGTGAAAAACTGTTTTTT	CAWRDRGRGALREKLFF
TRBV9	TRBJ1-3	-	16	-	TGTGCCAGCAGCGCCCCCCACGACTCCTCTGGAAACACCATATATTTT	CASSAPHDSSGNTIYF
TRBV30	TRBJ2-1	few	17	TRBD1	TGTGCCTGGAGTGGGGGGACAGGGGCGTTTCGTAGTAATGAGCAGTTCTTC	CAWSGGTGAFRSNEQFF
TRBV6-1	TRBJ1-4	-	17	-	TGTGCCAGCAGTGCGACTGTACAGGGTCCAGCTAATGAAAAACTGTTTTTT	CASSATVQGPANEKLFF
TRBV2	TRBJ1-1	-	13	-	TGTGCCGGAGGATATCACGGAAACGCTGAAGCTTTCTTT	CAGGYHGNAEAFF
TRBV12-5	TRBJ2-5	-	11	-	TGTGCTAGTGGGGGGCGGGAGACCCAGTACTTC	CASGGRETQYF
TRBV18	TRBJ2-5	-	16	-	TGTGCCAGCTCACCAGGGGCCAGGGAGGATACGGAGACCCAGTACTTC	CASSPGAREDTETQYF
TRBV5-1	TRBJ2-3	few	16	TRBD2	TGCGCCAGCAGCCAACGGCGGGGGATGTGGACAGATACGCAGTATTTT	CASSQRRGMWTDTQYF
TRBV11-2	TRBJ2-6	-	17	TRBD2	TGTGCCAGCACCGCTAGCGGGTCCTTTTCTGGGGCCAACGTCCTGACTTTC	CASTASGSFSGANVLTF